Listed here are 24 T cell receptor beta chains from one sample, sequenced in a study of blood T cell repertoires in COVID-19. TCRdb keeps only in-frame clones here, not all; method: immunoSEQ multiplex PCR. The repertoire includes 130,000 to 150,000 clones, approximately 78% of them detected once, and about 16% sits in the top ten. The sequencing input was peripheral blood. The source is a human donor with acute or convalescent COVID-19. The donor label of this sample is uncertain.

This clone showed up just a few times. This rearrangement joins TRBV5-6 to TRBJ1-2, with D possibly being TRBD1 (6 bases). V gave up 4 bases and J gave up 7 bases, with 17 bases separating them. Germline CDR1 SGHDT, CDR2 YYEEEE. CDR3 length equals 14 residues. The CDR3, as DNA: TGTGCCAGCAGCCCTACAGGGACGTACGGTGGCTACACCTTC. Its protein product is CASSPTGTYGGYTF.

The rearrangement uses TRBV5-5 and TRBJ1-2, with D unresolved. V lost 1 base and J 7 bases, leaving 14 bases between the germline ends. Germline V gene lookup returns CDR1 SGHKS and CDR2 YYEKEE (reference sequence). This CDR3 has 14 amino acids. CDR3 nucleotide sequence: TGTGCCAGCAGCTTGATGGGAGACGGTGGTGGCTACACCTTC. Amino acids: CASSLMGDGGGYTF. The full variable domain, completed using reference TRBV5-5 and TRBJ1-2, is DAGVTQSPTHLIKTRGQQVTLRCSPISGHKSVSWYQQVLGQGPQFIFQYYEKEERGRGNFPDRFSARQFPNYSSELNVNALLLGDSALYLCASSLMGDGGGYTFGSGTRLTVV.

The V gene is TRBV29-1, the J gene TRBJ1-3; 7 positions match TRBD1. CDR1 is SQVTM and CDR2 is ANQGSEA in the germline V gene. This CDR3 comprises 13 residues. Unmatched junction bases numbered 14, after V lost 7 bases and J lost 11 bases. The CDR3 loop is CSATVQGSRAIYF. The CDR3 DNA reads as TGCAGCGCTACGGTACAGGGGAGTAGGGCCATATATTTT.

The V and J genes are TRBV30 and TRBJ1-2; no firm D call. With 2 bases removed from V and 2 bases from J, the gap between germline ends came to 6 bases. Germline CDR1 and CDR2: GTSNPN and SVGIG (reference sequence). The length of the CDR3 is 12 residues. As DNA, the CDR3 is TGTGCCTGGAGTCAACAGAACTATGGCTACACCTTC. It yields the protein CAWSQQNYGYTF.

The V gene is TRBV7-2, the J gene TRBJ2-1, with TRBD2 matching over 10 bases. CDR1 and CDR2 (germline): SGHTA, FQGNSA. This CDR3 region has 15 residues. Unmatched junction bases numbered 4, after V lost 3 bases and J lost 5 bases. The CDR3: CASSLVAGGNNEQFF. The CDR3 nucleotides are TGTGCCAGCAGCTTGGTAGCGGGGGGAAACAATGAGCAGTTCTTC. The whole variable domain, remainder taken from reference TRBV7-2 and TRBJ2-1, is GAGVSQSPSNKVTEKGKDVELRCDPISGHTALYWYRQSLGQGLEFLIYFQGNSAPDKSGLPSDRFSAERTGGSVSTLTIQRTQQEDSAVYLCASSLVAGGNNEQFFGPGTRLTVL.

The chain combines TRBV6-5 with TRBJ2-7; TRBD2 might be the D (6 bases). Germline lookup yields CDR1 MNHEY and CDR2 SVGAGI. The V end lost 7 bases, the J end lost 7 bases, and 20 bases lay between the germline ends. The CDR3 consists of 14 residues. Here the CDR3 reads CASKNPGLLSEQYF. The CDR3 region has the DNA TGTGCCAGCAAAAACCCGGGACTTTTATCTGAGCAGTACTTC.

The chain uses TRBV5-1 and TRBJ1-1, with D possibly TRBD1 on 5 matching bases. V gave up 2 bases and J gave up 10 bases, with 12 bases separating them. Germline V gene lookup returns CDR1 SGHRS and CDR2 YFSETQ. The CDR3 is made up of 12 amino acids. The CDR3 DNA sequence: TGCGCCAGCAGCTTTGCGGGGCCGGGAGCTTTCTTT. It codes for CASSFAGPGAFF.

CDR3 in DNA: TGCGCCAGCAGGAGCGAAGACAGGACGGTGAACACTGAAGCTTTCTTT. Its protein is CASRSEDRTVNTEAFF. This chain connects TRBV5-1 to TRBJ1-1, with D possibly TRBD1 on 6 matching bases. Between the trimmed V and J ends, which lost 5 bases and 0 bases, there was a span of 17 bases. The CDR3 length is 16 residues. The germline gives CDR1 SGHRS, CDR2 YFSETQ.

The V call is TRBV3-1 (or the pseudogene TRBV3-2), the J call TRBJ1-5, with 7 nucleotides matching TRBD1. Germline trimming cut 1 base from V and 7 bases from J; bases unmatched to any gene: 7. Looked up from germline, CDR1 is LGHDT and CDR2 is YNNKEL (reference sequence). The CDR3 runs 15 residues. CDR3 DNA: TGTGCCAGCAGCCAAGCTCAGGGGGTCGGACAGCCCCAGCATTTT. Its translation: CASSQAQGVGQPQHF.

The chain employs TRBV19 and TRBJ1-1; the D gene is possibly TRBD1 (5 bases). Germline CDR1 and CDR2: LNHDA and SQIVND (reference sequence). V was pared by 4 bases and J by 7 bases, with 13 bases between. The CDR3 is 13 residues long. The CDR3 DNA reads TGTGCCAGTAGTAGGGGAGGGGAGTATGAAGCTTTCTTT. The encoded protein is CASSRGGEYEAFF.

This chain connects TRBV19 to TRBJ1-3; TRBD1 matches at 7 bases. V dropped 4 bases and J dropped 3; count of bases not matched to a gene: 6. CDR1 is LNHDA, CDR2 SQIVND, per germline (reference sequence). The CDR3 totals 15 residues. The CDR3 region is CASSTGQAGGNTIYF. For the CDR3, the DNA is TGTGCCAGTAGTACCGGACAGGCGGGTGGAAACACCATATATTTT.

The CDR3 is CASSQEGGGARETQYF. CDR3 bases: TGTGCCAGCAGCCAAGAAGGCGGGGGGGCCAGGGAGACCCAGTACTTC. The V call is TRBV4-2, the J call TRBJ2-5; 9 nucleotides agree with TRBD2. Germline V gene data show CDR1 as LGHNA and CDR2 as YNFKEQ. The V and J ends lost 0 bases and 5 bases, in that order; junction bases with no gene match: 7. CDR3 length: 16 residues.

The chain employs TRBV18 and TRBJ1-4; the match to TRBD1 covers 7 bases. In germline, CDR1 is KGHSH, CDR2 LQKENI. The CDR3 length is 17 residues. With 2 bases clipped from V and 5 bases from J, the junction kept 11 bases outside the gene matches. CDR3 region: CASSPTSGTAANEKLFF. The CDR3 DNA sequence: TGTGCCAGCTCACCAACTAGCGGGACAGCCGCAAATGAAAAACTGTTTTTT.

The gene calls are TRBV5-6 and TRBJ1-2; 10 nucleotides line up with TRBD1. The CDR3 has 16 residues. Looked up from germline, CDR1 is SGHDT and CDR2 is YYEEEE. Unmatched junction bases numbered 13, after V lost 4 bases and J lost 7 bases. As DNA, the CDR3 is TGTGCCAGCAGCATATGGGGTCGACAGGGGGCACGTGGCTACACCTTC. Its protein product is CASSIWGRQGARGYTF.

This rearrangement joins TRBV30 to TRBJ1-6, with D hard to call. CDR1 is GTSNPN and CDR2 is SVGIG in the germline V gene (reference sequence). There are 13 residues in the CDR3. The V end lost 4 bases, the J end lost 5 bases, and 9 bases lay between the germline ends. The CDR3 loop reads CAWTGLNNSPLHF. CDR3 coding DNA: TGTGCCTGGACAGGACTAAATAATTCACCCCTCCACTTT.

This sequence joins TRBV11-2 and TRBJ2-7; TRBD2 is a possible D gene (7 bases). Germline V gives CDR1 SGHAT, CDR2 FQNNGV. Trimming left V 4 bases short and J 5 bases short, with 15 bases between. The CDR3 is 14 amino acids. The DNA of the CDR3 is TGTGCCAGCAGCTCCAGGGGAGGGAGAAACGAGCAGTACTTC. It codes for CASSSRGGRNEQYF.

In DNA, the CDR3 is TGTGCCAGCAGCGTAGGAAGACAGGGGTCGCGAGATACGCAGTATTTT. Protein: CASSVGRQGSRDTQYF. V is TRBV9 and J is TRBJ2-3, with 8 bases fitting TRBD1. Germline V lookup: CDR1 SGDLS, CDR2 YYNGEE. The CDR3 is made up of 16 amino acids. Losses at the gene ends were 0 bases for V and 5 bases for J; bases not matched to a gene: 8.

The chain carries TRBV27 and TRBJ1-2; D gene unclear. V lost 0 bases to trimming and J lost 5 bases, with 10 bases between them. CDR3 length: 14 residues. Looked up from germline, CDR1 is MNHEY and CDR2 is SMNVEV (reference sequence). As DNA, the CDR3 is TGTGCCAGCAGTTTATCGTTCCCAGGTTATGGCTACACCTTC. This encodes CASSLSFPGYGYTF.

The chain recombines TRBV6-4 with TRBJ1-2; 7 nucleotides agree with TRBD1. V was pared by 8 bases and J by 4 bases, with 10 bases of the junction left unmatched. Germline V lookup: CDR1 MRHNA, CDR2 SNTAGT. This CDR3 contains 14 residues. CDR3 loop: CASAVESGGYGYTF. CDR3 nucleotide sequence: TGTGCCAGCGCAGTGGAGTCAGGGGGCTATGGCTACACCTTC.

CDR3 amino acids: CASSPNQAGNTEAFF. DNA of the CDR3: TGTGCCAGCTCACCTAACCAGGCCGGGAACACTGAAGCTTTCTTT. The chain links TRBV18 to TRBJ1-1, with no clear D. Germline V gene sequence: CDR1 KGHSH, CDR2 LQKENI. Trimming stripped 3 bases from V and 1 base from J, with 12 bases between. The CDR3 covers 15 residues.

The rearrangement uses TRBV7-3 and TRBJ2-5; 13 positions match TRBD2. The V gene's germline CDR1 is SGHTA and CDR2 FQGTGA. Losses at the gene ends were 5 bases for V and 4 bases for J; bases not matched to a gene: 13. The CDR3 runs to 18 residues. The CDR3 DNA is TGTGCCAGCAGCCAAGGACGGACTAGCGGGGGCCATAGAGAGACCCAGTACTTC. Amino acids: CASSQGRTSGGHRETQYF. The full variable domain, its missing parts supplied by reference TRBV7-3 and TRBJ2-5, is GAGVSQTPSNKVTEKGKYVELRCDPISGHTALYWYRQSLGQGPEFLIYFQGTGAADDSGLPNDRFFAVRPEGSVSTLKIQRTERGDSAVYLCASSQGRTSGGHRETQYFGPGTRLLVL.

This chain connects TRBV3-1 (or the pseudogene TRBV3-2) to TRBJ1-4, with TRBD1 matching over 7 bases. J gave up 7 bases and V 0 bases, and 5 bases lay outside the gene matches. Germline V gene sequence: CDR1 LGHDT, CDR2 YNNKEL (reference sequence). The CDR3 spans 15 residues. DNA of the CDR3: TGTGCCAGCAGCCAAGATACAGGGGTTGGTGAAAAACTGTTTTTT. It codes for CASSQDTGVGEKLFF.

The chain recombines TRBV10-1 with TRBJ2-1; 10 bases line up with TRBD1. V lost 2 bases to trimming and J lost 9 bases; unmatched junction nucleotides: 7. The CDR3 totals 15 residues. Germline CDR1 and CDR2: WNHNN and SYGVQD (reference sequence). The CDR3 DNA is TGCGCCAGCAGTGAGCCGGGACAGGGGATAGTTGAGCAGTTCTTC. Translating it yields CASSEPGQGIVEQFF.

V gene TRBV18 combines with J gene TRBJ1-2; D is undetermined. Germline V CDR1 and CDR2: KGHSH, LQKENI. The CDR3 length is 14 residues. V was trimmed by 0 bases and J by 4 bases, leaving 9 bases between them. The CDR3 spells CASSPPQLIYGYTF. The DNA for the CDR3 is TGTGCCAGCTCACCACCACAGTTAATCTATGGCTACACCTTC.